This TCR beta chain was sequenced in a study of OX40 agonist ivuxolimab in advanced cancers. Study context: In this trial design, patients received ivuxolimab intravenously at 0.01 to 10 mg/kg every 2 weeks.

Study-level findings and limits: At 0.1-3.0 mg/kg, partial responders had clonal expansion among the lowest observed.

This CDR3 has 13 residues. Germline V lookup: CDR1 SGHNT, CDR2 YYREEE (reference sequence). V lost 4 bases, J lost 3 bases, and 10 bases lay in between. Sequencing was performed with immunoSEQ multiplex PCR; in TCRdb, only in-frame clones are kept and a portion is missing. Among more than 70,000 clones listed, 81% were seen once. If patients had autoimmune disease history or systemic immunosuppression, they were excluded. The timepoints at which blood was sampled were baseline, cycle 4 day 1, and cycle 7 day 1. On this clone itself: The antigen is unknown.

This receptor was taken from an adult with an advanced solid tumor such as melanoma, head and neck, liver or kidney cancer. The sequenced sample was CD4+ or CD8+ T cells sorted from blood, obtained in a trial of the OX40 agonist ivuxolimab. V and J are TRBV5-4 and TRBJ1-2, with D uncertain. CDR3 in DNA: TGTGCCAGCAGCGCGGACCGAGACTATGGCTACACCTTC. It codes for CASSADRDYGYTF.